These 5 T cell receptor beta chains originate from one sample sequenced in a study of response to subunit inactivated influenza vaccine. TCRdb reanalysed the RT-PCR reads using MiXCR and keeps one entry per CDR3 protein. Here the sample spans approximately 310,000 distinct CDR3 sequences, about a fifth being singletons. The material sequenced was PBMCs from blood, taken approximately 20 months after vaccination. The receptors were gathered from a man aged 50-75 years who received an inactivated influenza vaccine.

The sample holds a few counts of this clonotype. This chain links TRBV5-1 with TRBJ1-2; D ambiguous. Trimming cost V 2 bases and J 3 bases, with 14 bases left between them. The CDR3 covers 15 residues. Germline CDR1 is SGHRS and CDR2 is YFSETQ. As DNA, the CDR3 is TGCGCCAGCAGCTTCCGGTGGGGTTCGGACTATGGCTACACCTTC. Its translation is CASSFRWGSDYGYTF.

A few counts support this clonotype. The genes are TRBV28 and TRBJ1-6; D not resolved. Trimming removed 4 bases from V and 7 bases from J, with 17 bases in between. Germline values: CDR1 MDHEN, CDR2 SYDVKM. The CDR3 spans 16 residues. Here the CDR3 reads CASSSAAAQANSPLHF. The CDR3 DNA sequence: TGTGCCAGCAGTTCCGCAGCCGCCCAGGCAAATTCACCCCTCCACTTT.

This clonotype was detected a few times. This rearrangement joins TRBV19 to TRBJ2-7; perhaps D is TRBD1 or TRBD2 (5 bases each). From germline, CDR1 is LNHDA and CDR2 SQIVND (reference sequence). Trimming stripped 6 bases from V and 0 bases from J, with 15 bases between. The CDR3 spans 15 residues. The CDR3 is CASSIAAGTSYEQYF. As DNA, the CDR3 is TGTGCCAGTAGCATCGCGGCAGGGACCTCCTACGAGCAGTACTTC.

This chain uses TRBV20-1 with TRBJ2-3; D gene ambiguous. V lost 1 base to trimming and J lost 0 bases, with 8 bases between them. The CDR3 has 14 residues. Germline-derived CDR1 and CDR2 are DFQATT and SNEGSKA (reference sequence). This CDR3 reads CSARGRLSTDTQYF. CDR3 nucleotides: TGCAGTGCTAGAGGACGTCTTAGCACAGATACGCAGTATTTT.

This clonotype was recorded a few times. The V call is TRBV5-5, the J call TRBJ1-5; a weak D match, TRBD1 (6 bases). The germline gives CDR1 SGHKS, CDR2 YYEKEE (reference sequence). The CDR3 covers 16 residues. Deletions cut 0 bases from V and 6 bases from J, with 16 bases between. The CDR3 reads CASSLGVGTIAQPQHF. The CDR3 coding sequence is TGTGCCAGCAGCTTGGGGGTAGGGACAATAGCTCAGCCCCAGCATTTT. The full variable domain, with the rest looked up from reference TRBV5-5 and TRBJ1-5, is DAGVTQSPTHLIKTRGQQVTLRCSPISGHKSVSWYQQVLGQGPQFIFQYYEKEERGRGNFPDRFSARQFPNYSSELNVNALLLGDSALYLCASSLGVGTIAQPQHFGDGTRLSIL.